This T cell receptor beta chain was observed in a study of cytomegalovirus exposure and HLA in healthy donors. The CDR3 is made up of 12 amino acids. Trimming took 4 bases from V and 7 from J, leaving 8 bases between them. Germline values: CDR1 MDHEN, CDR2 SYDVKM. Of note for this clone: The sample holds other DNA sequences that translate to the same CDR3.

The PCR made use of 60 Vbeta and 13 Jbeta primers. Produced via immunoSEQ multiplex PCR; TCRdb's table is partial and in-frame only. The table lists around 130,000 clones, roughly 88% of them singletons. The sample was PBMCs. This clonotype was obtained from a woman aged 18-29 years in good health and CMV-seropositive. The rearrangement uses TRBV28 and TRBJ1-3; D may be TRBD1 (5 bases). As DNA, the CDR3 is TGTGCCAGCAGTTGGGAGGGGAACACCATATATTTT. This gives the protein CASSWEGNTIYF.